Presented here are 16 T cell receptor beta chains from one specimen sequenced in a study of shared clonotypes between healthy human individuals. Data came from immunoSEQ multiplex PCR; TCRdb stores just in-frame clones and leaves some out. Among hundreds of thousands of clones listed, about 79% were seen once. The sequenced material came from PBMCs. The receptor set was obtained from a woman aged 40 to 50 in good health. Some clones in this sample may be carry-over from other donors' samples.

The rearrangement joins TRBV11-2 to TRBJ2-3; D not certain. The CDR3 runs to 18 residues. Trimming removed 5 bases at V and 0 bases at J, with 21 bases between. The germline V gene encodes CDR1 SGHAT and CDR2 FQNNGV. CDR3 in DNA: TGTGCCAGCAGCCCCCCTAGGCGCGCTGAGTGGAGCACAGATACGCAGTATTTT. Its translation is CASSPPRRAEWSTDTQYF.

V and J are TRBV7-9 and TRBJ2-7, with D uncertain. CDR3 size: 17 residues. V was trimmed by 0 bases and J by 0 bases, leaving 15 bases between them. Per the germline V gene, CDR1 is SEHNR and CDR2 is FQNEAQ (reference sequence). CDR3 loop: CASSLAKGQSSSYEQYF. CDR3 sequence (DNA): TGTGCCAGCAGCTTAGCTAAGGGCCAGTCAAGCTCCTACGAGCAGTACTTC.

This chain links TRBV28 with TRBJ2-5; D may match TRBD1 or TRBD2 (5 bases each). The end of the DNA aligns better with TRBJ2-7, so the J call may be wrong. The germline CDR1 and CDR2 sequences are MDHEN and SYDVKM. This CDR3 has 18 amino acids. The DNA of the CDR3 is TGTGCCAGCACCCAAGTGGGGGTGAGAACGGAAAGCTCCTACGAGCAGTACTTC. Translation: CASTQVGVRTESSYEQYF.

The chain carries TRBV7-9 and TRBJ2-7; TRBD1 matches 7 bases. V shed 2 bases and J 0 bases; nucleotides not matched to a gene: 4. CDR3 size: 15 residues. Germline loops: CDR1 SEHNR, CDR2 FQNEAQ (reference sequence). As DNA, the CDR3 is TGTGCCAGCAGCTTAACCGGGACAGCCTCCTACGAGCAGTACTTC. Amino acids: CASSLTGTASYEQYF.

The chain uses TRBV7-2 and TRBJ1-5; tentatively, D is TRBD1 (6 bases). The germline V and J ends were trimmed by 0 bases and 7 bases, with 13 bases remaining between them. The germline CDR1 and CDR2 sequences are SGHTA and FQGNSA. The CDR3 is 15 amino acids. The CDR3, as DNA: TGTGCCAGCAGCTTAGCGAGGGGGGGAGGACAGCCCCAGCATTTT. This translates into CASSLARGGGQPQHF.

V usage is TRBV28 and J usage is TRBJ2-3; D call uncertain. Trimming removed 3 bases at V and 2 bases at J, with 9 bases between. Germline V CDR1 and CDR2: MDHEN, SYDVKM. The CDR3 covers 14 residues. The CDR3 DNA follows: TGTGCCAGCAGTTTCCTCAACCCCACAGATACGCAGTATTTT. Protein product: CASSFLNPTDTQYF.

The V call is TRBV18, the J call TRBJ2-1; TRBD2 matches 12 bases. CDR1 is KGHSH, CDR2 LQKENI, per germline. V dropped 6 bases and J dropped 6; count of bases not matched to a gene: 6. This CDR3 has 15 residues. CDR3: CASSPSGRALNEQFF. The CDR3 DNA reads TGTGCCAGCTCTCCTAGCGGGAGGGCCCTCAATGAGCAGTTCTTC.

This clone appeared a single time. The rearrangement uses TRBV7-9 and TRBJ2-4; tentatively, D is TRBD1 or TRBD2 (5 bases each). Trimming removed 5 bases from V and 5 bases from J, with 13 bases in between. CDR3 length equals 14 residues. Germline V gene sequence: CDR1 SEHNR, CDR2 FQNEAQ (reference sequence). The CDR3 spells CASSLGLGENIQYF. In DNA form, the CDR3 reads TGTGCCAGCAGCCTGGGCCTGGGGGAAAACATTCAGTACTTC.

The rearrangement links TRBV30 to TRBJ2-1; tentatively, D is TRBD1 or TRBD2 (5 bases each). CDR1 and CDR2 (germline): GTSNPN, SVGIG (reference sequence). This CDR3 comprises 14 residues. V lost 2 bases and J 0 bases, leaving 8 bases between the germline ends. The CDR3 coding sequence is TGTGCCTGGAGTCCCGGGACCTCCTACAATGAGCAGTTCTTC. This codes for CAWSPGTSYNEQFF.

This clone appeared a single time. The J gene is TRBJ1-3, the V gene TRBV9; TRBD1 matches 9 bases. Germline CDR1 SGDLS, CDR2 YYNGEE. The CDR3 has 17 amino acids. J was trimmed by 2 bases and V by 0 bases; bases with no gene match: 6. Written as DNA, the CDR3 is TGTGCCAGCAGCGTAGTCCGGGACAGGGAAGCTGGAAACACCATATATTTT. This encodes CASSVVRDREAGNTIYF.

This clone was recorded once. The chain is built from TRBV4-3 and TRBJ1-2, with 7 bases that match TRBD1. The length of the CDR3 is 13 residues. The V gene end was trimmed by 3 bases and the J gene end by 4 bases; junction bases not matched to a gene: 2. The germline gives CDR1 LGHNA, CDR2 YSLEER. Here the CDR3 reads CASSQAGGYGYTF. The CDR3 region has the DNA TGCGCCAGCAGCCAGGCAGGGGGCTATGGCTACACCTTC.

This clone is a singleton in its sample. The gene calls are TRBV5-5 and TRBJ2-7; D gene ambiguous. This CDR3 spans 15 amino acids. Germline V gene lookup returns CDR1 SGHKS and CDR2 YYEKEE (reference sequence). Trimming took off 0 bases at V and 0 bases at J, with 10 bases between the two ends. In nucleotides, the CDR3 is TGTGCCAGCAGCTTGGCAGGTCCAAGCTCCTACGAGCAGTACTTC. Amino acids: CASSLAGPSSYEQYF.

The chain employs TRBV5-1 and TRBJ1-2; no firm D call. There are 15 residues in the CDR3. Trimming removed 5 bases from V and 0 bases from J, with 14 bases in between. Germline loops: CDR1 SGHRS, CDR2 YFSETQ. CDR3 amino acids: CASRVYRGANYGYTF. DNA for the CDR3: TGCGCCAGCAGAGTATACCGAGGAGCTAACTATGGCTACACCTTC.

This clone was found a few times. The genes are TRBV30 and TRBJ1-1; 7 bases map to TRBD1. The germline CDR1 and CDR2 sequences are GTSNPN and SVGIG (reference sequence). The CDR3 sequence is 13 residues long. V shed 3 bases, J shed 6 bases, and the junction held 7 bases outside the gene matches. The CDR3, as DNA: TGTGCCTGGAGCCGGGACAGATCCTCTGAAGCTTTCTTT. Its protein is CAWSRDRSSEAFF.

The chain recombines TRBV5-4 with TRBJ2-5, with D perhaps assigned TRBD1 or TRBD2 (5 bases each). Deletions cut 3 bases from V and 5 bases from J, with 14 bases between. The CDR3 is made up of 14 amino acids. The germline V gene has CDR1 SGHNT and CDR2 YYREEE (reference sequence). The CDR3 region has the DNA TGTGCCAGCAGCTCCACGAGGGGTTCGGAGACCCAGTACTTC. Translated, it gives CASSSTRGSETQYF.

On this clone itself: A far larger clone differs by one base, so this is likely a read error. This chain uses TRBV18 with TRBJ1-1, with D possibly matching TRBD1 (5 bases). Germline values: CDR1 KGHSH, CDR2 LQKENI. CDR3 length: 17 residues. The DNA for the CDR3 is TGTGTCAGCTCACCAGTGCATCGGGACTCGAGAGCAACTGAAGCTTTCTTT. Translated, it gives CVSSPVHRDSRATEAFF.